Listed below are T cell receptor beta chains from one sample, sequenced in a study of beta chain features in type 1 diabetes. Assay used: immunoSEQ multiplex PCR; TCRdb lists only in-frame clones, some missing. The sample holds 600,000 to 700,000 clones, 13% seen once. Sequencing was done on a sample of naive CD4+ T cells from blood. The origin of the receptors is a man younger than 35 with type 1 diabetes. The CDR3 runs from the conserved cysteine through the conserved F or W. The D gene is left open where the match is weak. Some rows mark clone size as missing; the rest say once, few, many or name a class of expanded clone.

j_call v_call clone_size d_call cdr3_nt cdr3_aa
TRBJ1-1 TRBV27 few NA TGTGCCAGCAGTTTATCAAGCCCGGGGCGGGTGAACACTGAAGCTTTCTTT CASSLSSPGRVNTEAFF
TRBJ2-1 TRBV5-6 few NA TGTGCCAGCAGCTTGTCGGGCGCCAGGGTCCGCCCCTACAATGAGCAGTTCTTC CASSLSGARVRPYNEQFF
TRBJ2-5 TRBV30 few TRBD2 TGTGCCTGGAGAGCCCAGGGAGGGGAGACCCAGTACTTC CAWRAQGGETQYF
TRBJ1-5 TRBV20-1 few NA TGCAGTGCTAGAGAAAATCAGCCCCAGCATTTT CSARENQPQHF
TRBJ1-2 TRBV30 NA NA TGTGCCTGGGGACAGCAATCTAACTATGGCTACACCTTC CAWGQQSNYGYTF
TRBJ2-6 TRBV30 few NA TGTGCCTGGAGCATACGCTCTGGGGCCAACGTCCTGACTTTC CAWSIRSGANVLTF
TRBJ2-7 TRBV9 few NA TGTGCCAGCAGCGTAGGGGCCGAGCGCTACGAGCAGTACTTC CASSVGAERYEQYF
TRBJ2-6 TRBV15 many NA TGTGCCACCAGCAGGGACCGGTCGGGGGCCAACGTCCTGACTTTC CATSRDRSGANVLTF
TRBJ1-4 TRBV27 NA NA TGTGCCAGCAAACAGGGTGCTAATGAAAAACTGTTTTTT CASKQGANEKLFF
TRBJ2-3 TRBV4-1 few TRBD2 TGCGCCAGCAGCCAAGATATACTAGCGGGGGGGTTAAGCACAGATACGCAGTATTTT CASSQDILAGGLSTDTQYF
TRBJ2-7 TRBV9 NA NA TGTGCCAGCAGCCCCCAGTGGGGGGGCCTCTACGAGCAGTACTTC CASSPQWGGLYEQYF
TRBJ2-1 TRBV11-2 few NA TGTGCCAGCAGCTTAGTAACCGGGAGCTACAATGAGCAGTTCTTC CASSLVTGSYNEQFF
TRBJ2-3 TRBV30 NA NA TGTGCCTGGGGCCCTGGGCAGGGGCGGACAGATACGCAGTATTTT CAWGPGQGRTDTQYF
TRBJ2-5 TRBV10-3 NA NA TGTGCCATCAGTGAAGCAGAGAAAGAGACCCAGTACTTC CAISEAEKETQYF
TRBJ2-7 TRBV7-9 NA NA TGTGCCAGCAGTCCCAGGGGGGGCCAAAACGAGCAGTACTTC CASSPRGGQNEQYF
TRBJ2-2 TRBV5-1 NA NA TGCGCCAGCAGCTTGGATTCAGGGGCCGGGGAGCTGTTTTTT CASSLDSGAGELFF
TRBJ2-7 TRBV5-1 few TRBD1 TGCGCCAGCAGCATCCTGGGGCAGGGGGCTTACGAGCAGTACTTC CASSILGQGAYEQYF
TRBJ1-2 TRBV7-3 few NA TGTGCCAGCAGCCAAGACACGAACTATGGCTACACCTTC CASSQDTNYGYTF
TRBJ1-5 TRBV21-1 NA NA TGTGCCAGCAGCAGAGACATGGGGGGACACCAGCCCCAGCATTTT CASSRDMGGHQPQHF
TRBJ2-1 TRBV6-5 few NA TGTGCCAGCAGTAGTACCATGGCTCCCTACAATGAGCAGTTCTTC CASSSTMAPYNEQFF
TRBJ1-2 TRBV30 few NA TGTGCCTGGAGCGCAAACTATGGCTACACCTTC CAWSANYGYTF
TRBJ2-5 TRBV5-4 NA TRBD1 TGTGCCAGCAGCACCAGACAGGGGATGGAAGAGACCCAGTACTTC CASSTRQGMEETQYF
TRBJ1-5 TRBV7-9 few NA TGTGCCAGCAGCTTGGGGGTAGCTCAGCCCCAGCATTTT CASSLGVAQPQHF
TRBJ2-1 TRBV30 NA TRBD2 TGTGCCTGGAGTCGACGGCGGGGGGCCTCAAATGAGCAGTTCTTC CAWSRRRGASNEQFF
TRBJ1-4 TRBV7-8 few NA TGTGCCAGCAGCCCCCGCCCAAGCGGAGTAAATGAAAAACTGTTTTTT CASSPRPSGVNEKLFF
TRBJ1-1 TRBV29-1 NA NA TGCAGCGTTGTTTTACAGCGAAACACTGAAGCTTTCTTT CSVVLQRNTEAFF
TRBJ2-3 TRBV30 NA TRBD2 TGTGCCTGGAGCGAGGGTAGCGGGCCACCAAGTACGCAGTATTTT CAWSEGSGPPSTQYF
TRBJ1-2 TRBV5-4 few NA TGTGCCAGCAGCTTTGGAGGCTACACCTTC CASSFGGYTF
TRBJ2-7 TRBV6-5 NA TRBD1 TGTGCCAGCAGTTGGAGACAGGGGGTTGGCGAGCAGTACTTC CASSWRQGVGEQYF
TRBJ1-6 TRBV6-5 NA NA TGTGCCAGCAATGGGCCCCTGGGGAATTCACCCCTCCACTTT CASNGPLGNSPLHF
TRBJ2-7 TRBV5-1 NA NA TGCGCCAGCAGCTTGGGTGGACAGAGCCACTACGAGCAGTACTTC CASSLGGQSHYEQYF
TRBJ1-5 TRBV6-1 few NA TGTGCCAGCAGTGAACTTTACGGGGTCCCGCCCCAGCATTTT CASSELYGVPPQHF
TRBJ1-1 TRBV21-1 NA NA TGTGCCAGCAGCAAAGAGCTACTGACAGGGACTTTCTATGGGAACACTGAAGCTTTCTTT CASSKELLTGTFYGNTEAFF
TRBJ2-7 TRBV27 NA NA TGTGCCAGCAGTTTAACTAGGGGAGGGACAGGAGTCTCCTACGAGCAGTACTTC CASSLTRGGTGVSYEQYF
TRBJ1-1 TRBV30 few NA TGTGCCTGGGACCCAGGGACTAACACTGAAGCTTTCTTT CAWDPGTNTEAFF
TRBJ2-3 TRBV18 few TRBD2 TGTGCCAGCTCCCCCCTAGCGGGGGTGACAGATACGCAGTATTTT CASSPLAGVTDTQYF
TRBJ2-7 TRBV10-3 NA NA TGTGCCATCAGTCCTACAGGCAACTACGAGCAGTACTTC CAISPTGNYEQYF
TRBJ2-1 TRBV7-9 few NA TGTGCCAGCAGCTTAGAGTCCAGATCAATATACAATGAGCAGTTCTTC CASSLESRSIYNEQFF
TRBJ1-5 TRBV12-5 NA NA TGTGCTAGTGGTCCCGTTAGCAATCAGCCCCAGCATTTT CASGPVSNQPQHF
TRBJ2-7 TRBV28 few NA TGTGCCAGCAGCCCCGAGGCAGGGCTGACCGAGCAGTACTTC CASSPEAGLTEQYF
TRBJ2-4 TRBV7-8 NA NA TGTGCCAGCAGCTTAGCAGGGGCGAAAAACATTCAGTACTTC CASSLAGAKNIQYF
TRBJ1-6 TRBV9 NA NA TGTGCCAGCAGCGCACAGGGAAATAATTCACCCCTCCACTTT CASSAQGNNSPLHF
TRBJ1-6 TRBV30 NA NA TGTGCCTGGAGTCCCGGGACAAACTCCTATAATTCACCCCTCCACTTT CAWSPGTNSYNSPLHF
TRBJ1-1 TRBV7-9 NA TRBD1 TGTGCCAGCAGCTTTCCGGACAGGGGAATCACTGAAGCTTTCTTT CASSFPDRGITEAFF
TRBJ2-1 TRBV7-9 NA TRBD1 TGTGCCAGCAGCTGGGACAGGGGGAATGAGCAGTTCTTC CASSWDRGNEQFF
TRBJ2-1 TRBV4-1 few NA TGCGCCAGCAGCCAAGATCCCCAGGGCCGTCCCCCCAATGAGCAGTTCTTC CASSQDPQGRPPNEQFF
TRBJ2-3 TRBV7-8 few NA TGTGCCAGCAGCTTAGCGATTCGGACAGCGGTAACGGGCACAGATACGCAGTATTTT CASSLAIRTAVTGTDTQYF
TRBJ2-3 TRBV2 few NA TGTGCCAGCAGTGAGGGACCGGATACGCAGTATTTT CASSEGPDTQYF
TRBJ1-1 TRBV2 few NA TGTGCCAGCAGAATAACAGTATACACTGAAGCTTTCTTT CASRITVYTEAFF
TRBJ2-7 TRBV30 NA NA TGTGCGGTGTCTCCCGGGACGTACGAGCAGTACTTC CAVSPGTYEQYF
TRBJ1-6 TRBV30 few TRBD1 TGTGCCTGGAGAAGACAGGGGATTTCACCCCTCCACTTT CAWRRQGISPLHF
TRBJ2-3 TRBV4-2 NA NA TGTGCCAGCAGCCAAGCTACCGGGAGGAGGGGGATCACAGATACGCAGTATTTT CASSQATGRRGITDTQYF
TRBJ2-5 TRBV6-5 NA TRBD1 TGTGCCAGCAGTCCTGGGACAGCCGGGGAAGAGACCCAGTACTTC CASSPGTAGEETQYF
TRBJ1-2 TRBV2 NA TRBD1 TGTGCCAGCAGTACAGGGGGCTATGGCTACACCTTC CASSTGGYGYTF
TRBJ2-2 TRBV14 NA TRBD1 TGTGCCAGCAGCCCCAAAAAACGGGACAGGGGATTCACCGGGGAGCTGTTTTTT CASSPKKRDRGFTGELFF